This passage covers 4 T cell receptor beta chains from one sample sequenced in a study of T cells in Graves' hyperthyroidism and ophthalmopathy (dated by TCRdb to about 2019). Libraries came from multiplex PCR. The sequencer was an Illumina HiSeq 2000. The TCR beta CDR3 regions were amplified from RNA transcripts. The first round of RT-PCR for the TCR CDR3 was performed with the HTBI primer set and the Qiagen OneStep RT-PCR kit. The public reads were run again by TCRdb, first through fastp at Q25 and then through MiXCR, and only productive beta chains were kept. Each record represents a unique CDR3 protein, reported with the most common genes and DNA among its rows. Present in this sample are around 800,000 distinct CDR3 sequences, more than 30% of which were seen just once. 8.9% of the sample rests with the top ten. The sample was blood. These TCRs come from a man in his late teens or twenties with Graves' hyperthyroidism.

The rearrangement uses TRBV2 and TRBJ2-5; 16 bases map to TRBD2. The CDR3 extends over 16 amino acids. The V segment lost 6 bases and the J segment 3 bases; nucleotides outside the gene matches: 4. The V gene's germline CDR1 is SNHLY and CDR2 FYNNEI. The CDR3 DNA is TGTGCCAGCAGGGAGGGACTAGCGGGGGGGAAAGAGACCCAGTACTTC. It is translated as CASREGLAGGKETQYF.

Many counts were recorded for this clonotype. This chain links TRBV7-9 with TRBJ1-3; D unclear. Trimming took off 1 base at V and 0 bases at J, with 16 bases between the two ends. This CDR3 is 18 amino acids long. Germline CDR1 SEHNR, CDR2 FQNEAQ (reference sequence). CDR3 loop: CASSLVVSSLLSGNTIYF. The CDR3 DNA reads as TGTGCCAGCAGCTTAGTGGTCTCTAGCTTGCTCTCTGGAAACACCATATATTTT.

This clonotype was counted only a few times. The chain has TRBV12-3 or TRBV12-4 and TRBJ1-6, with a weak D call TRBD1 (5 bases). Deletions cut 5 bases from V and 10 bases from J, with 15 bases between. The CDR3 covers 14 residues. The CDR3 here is CASSLTGDGSPLHF. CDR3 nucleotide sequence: TGTGCCAGCAGTCTTACGGGGGATGGATCACCCCTCCACTTT.

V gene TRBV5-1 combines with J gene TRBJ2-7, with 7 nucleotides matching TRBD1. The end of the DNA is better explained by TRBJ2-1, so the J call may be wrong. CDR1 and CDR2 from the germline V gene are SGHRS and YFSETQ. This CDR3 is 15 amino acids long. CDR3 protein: CASSFTGDEYNEQFF. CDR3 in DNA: TGCGCCAGCAGCTTTACAGGGGATGAGTACAATGAGCAGTTCTTC.